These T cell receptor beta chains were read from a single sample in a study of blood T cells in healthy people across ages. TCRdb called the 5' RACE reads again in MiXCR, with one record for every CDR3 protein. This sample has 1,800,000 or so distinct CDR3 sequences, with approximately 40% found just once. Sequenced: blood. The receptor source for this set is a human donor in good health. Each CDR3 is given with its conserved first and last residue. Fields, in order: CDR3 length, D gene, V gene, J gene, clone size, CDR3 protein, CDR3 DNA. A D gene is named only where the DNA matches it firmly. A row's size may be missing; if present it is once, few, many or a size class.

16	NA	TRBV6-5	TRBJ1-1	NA	CASTSTRVGRNTEAFF	TGTGCCAGCACTTCCACTAGGGTGGGCCGAAACACTGAAGCTTTCTTT
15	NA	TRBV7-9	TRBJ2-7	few	CASSLVGDGSYEQYF	TGTGCCAGCAGCTTGGTAGGGGACGGTTCCTACGAGCAGTACTTC
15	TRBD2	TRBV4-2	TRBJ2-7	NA	CASSHFSGGAYEQYF	TGTGCCAGCAGCCACTTTAGCGGGGGGGCGTACGAGCAGTACTTC
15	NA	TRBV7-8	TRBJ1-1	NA	CASSLAGGVGIAAFF	TGTGCCAGCAGCTTAGCCGGAGGTGTGGGTATAGCAGCTTTCTTT
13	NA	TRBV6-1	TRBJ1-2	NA	CASSEDPDYGYTF	TGTGCCAGCAGTGAAGACCCCGACTATGGCTACACCTTC
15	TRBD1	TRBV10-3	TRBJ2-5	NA	CAISEDRAPLKTQYF	TGTGCCATCAGTGAGGACAGGGCGCCCTTGAAGACCCAGTACTTC
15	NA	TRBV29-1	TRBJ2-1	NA	CSVEGEGPSYNEQFF	TGCAGCGTTGAAGGCGAGGGTCCCTCCTACAATGAGCAGTTCTTC
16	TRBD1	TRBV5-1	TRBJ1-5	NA	CASSVGTGGQNQPQHF	TGCGCCAGCAGCGTAGGGACAGGGGGTCAAAATCAGCCCCAGCATTTT
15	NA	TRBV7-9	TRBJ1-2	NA	CASSLSRIRDYGYTF	TGTGCCAGCAGCTTATCCCGTATCAGGGACTATGGCTACACCTTC
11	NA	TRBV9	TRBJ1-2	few	CASSQLSGYTF	TGTGCCAGCAGCCAGCTAAGCGGCTACACCTTC
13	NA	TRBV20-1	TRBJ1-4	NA	CSAWSGQNEKLFF	TGCAGTGCTTGGTCGGGGCAAAATGAAAAACTGTTTTTT
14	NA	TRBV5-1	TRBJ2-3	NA	CASRRSAGTDTQYF	TGCGCCAGCAGGCGCTCGGCGGGCACAGATACGCAGTATTTT
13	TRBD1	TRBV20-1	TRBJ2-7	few	CSAHTGGQYEQYF	TGCAGTGCCCATACAGGGGGCCAGTACGAGCAGTACTTC
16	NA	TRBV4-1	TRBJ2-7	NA	CASSWPEKGTAYEQYF	TGCGCCAGCAGTTGGCCCGAAAAGGGAACAGCCTACGAGCAGTACTTC
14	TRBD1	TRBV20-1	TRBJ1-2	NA	CSASSLPGQGSYTF	TGCAGTGCTAGTTCCCTTCCGGGACAGGGAAGCTACACCTTC
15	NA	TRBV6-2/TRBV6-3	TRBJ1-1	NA	CASSLTVLTNTEAFF	TGTGCCAGCAGTTTGACAGTCCTTACGAACACTGAAGCTTTCTTT
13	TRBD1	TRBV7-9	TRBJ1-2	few	CASSMQGVDGYTF	TGTGCCAGCAGCATGCAGGGGGTAGATGGCTACACCTTC
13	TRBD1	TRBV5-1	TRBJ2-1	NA	CATSLSTGQETFF	TGCGCCACCAGTTTATCTACGGGACAGGAGACGTTCTTC
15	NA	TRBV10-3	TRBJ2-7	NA	CAINLGQGGYYEQYF	TGTGCCATCAATCTTGGACAAGGCGGATACTACGAGCAGTACTTC
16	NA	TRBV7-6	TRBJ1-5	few	CASSLAPGRGNQPQHF	TGTGCCAGCAGCTTAGCTCCAGGGAGGGGCAATCAGCCCCAGCATTTT
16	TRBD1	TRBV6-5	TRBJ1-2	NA	CASSPTTGGLRNGYTF	TGTGCCAGCAGCCCAACAACAGGGGGCCTCCGGAATGGCTACACCTTC
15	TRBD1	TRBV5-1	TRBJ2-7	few	CASSFRTGPTYEQYF	TGCGCCAGCAGCTTTAGGACAGGACCGACCTACGAGCAGTACTTC
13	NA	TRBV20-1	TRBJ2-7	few	CSARDRAGSEQYF	TGCAGTGCTAGAGATCGGGCAGGGAGTGAGCAGTACTTC
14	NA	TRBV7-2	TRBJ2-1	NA	CASSLEPNYNEQFF	TGTGCCAGCAGCTTAGAACCAAACTACAATGAGCAGTTCTTC
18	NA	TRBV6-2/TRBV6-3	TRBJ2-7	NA	CASSLDAQYRVDPYEQYF	TGTGCCAGCAGTTTGGACGCACAGTACAGGGTCGATCCCTACGAGCAGTACTTC
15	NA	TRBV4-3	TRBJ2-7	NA	CASSPLLFVGDEQYF	TGCGCCAGCAGTCCACTTTTATTTGTAGGGGACGAGCAGTACTTC
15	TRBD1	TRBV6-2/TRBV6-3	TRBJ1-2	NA	CASSYRNTGTGGYTF	TGTGCCAGCAGTTACCGGAACACAGGGACAGGCGGCTACACCTTC
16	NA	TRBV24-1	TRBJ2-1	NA	CATSDLTGSPSNEQFF	TGTGCCACCAGTGATTTGACTGGGTCTCCATCCAATGAGCAGTTCTTC
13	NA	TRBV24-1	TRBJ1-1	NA	CATSEVGRAEAFF	TGTGCCACCAGTGAAGTGGGTAGGGCTGAAGCTTTCTTT
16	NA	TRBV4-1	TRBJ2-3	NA	CASSQDQGRATDTQYF	TGCGCCAGCAGCCAAGATCAGGGGAGGGCGACAGATACGCAGTATTTT
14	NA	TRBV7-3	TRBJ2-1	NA	CASSLGGESNEQFF	TGTGCCAGCAGCTTAGGAGGCGAAAGCAATGAGCAGTTCTTC
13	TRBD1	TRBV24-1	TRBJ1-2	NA	CATSDATGRRYTF	TGTGCCACCAGTGACGCGACAGGGCGGCGCTACACCTTC
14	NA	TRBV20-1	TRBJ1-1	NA	CSAPDSRGSTEAFF	TGCAGTGCTCCTGATAGCAGGGGCAGCACTGAAGCTTTCTTT
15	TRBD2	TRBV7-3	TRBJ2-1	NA	CASSQLGLANNEQFF	TGTGCCAGCAGCCAATTGGGACTAGCGAACAATGAGCAGTTCTTC
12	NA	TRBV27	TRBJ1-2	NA	CASRTQEGGYTF	TGTGCCAGCAGGACCCAGGAGGGTGGCTACACCTTC
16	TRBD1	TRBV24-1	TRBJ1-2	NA	CATSDSNGQVPYGYTF	TGTGCCACCAGTGATTCCAACGGACAGGTCCCTTATGGCTACACCTTC
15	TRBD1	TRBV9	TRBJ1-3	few	CASSVDRGPGNTIYF	TGTGCCAGCAGCGTTGACAGGGGGCCTGGAAACACCATATATTTT
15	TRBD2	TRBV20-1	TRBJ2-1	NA	CSASKGLENYNEQFF	TGCAGTGCTAGTAAGGGACTAGAAAACTACAATGAGCAGTTCTTC
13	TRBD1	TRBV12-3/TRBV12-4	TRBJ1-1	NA	CASSLAEDREAFF	TGTGCCAGCAGTTTAGCCGAGGACAGGGAGGCTTTCTTT
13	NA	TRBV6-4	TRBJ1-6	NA	CASNERVDSPLHF	TGTGCCAGCAATGAGAGGGTAGATTCACCCCTCCACTTT
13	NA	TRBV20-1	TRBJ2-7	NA	CSPQAEQGYEQYF	TGCAGTCCTCAGGCGGAACAGGGCTACGAGCAGTACTTC
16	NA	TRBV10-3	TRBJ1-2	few	CAISEARGGANYGYTF	TGTGCCATCAGTGAGGCCAGGGGAGGGGCAAACTATGGCTACACCTTC
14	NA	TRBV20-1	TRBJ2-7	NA	CSAKRGMQWYEQYF	TGCAGTGCGAAGAGGGGAATGCAATGGTACGAGCAGTACTTC
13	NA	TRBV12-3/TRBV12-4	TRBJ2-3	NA	CASSIVTADVQYF	TGTGCCAGCAGTATCGTGACTGCAGATGTGCAGTATTTT
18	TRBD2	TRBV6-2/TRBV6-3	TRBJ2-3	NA	CASSYAGKLAGVTDTQYF	TGTGCCAGCAGTTACGCTGGGAAGCTAGCGGGGGTCACAGATACGCAGTATTTT
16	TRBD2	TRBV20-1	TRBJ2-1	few	CSARDPLAGRQETQFF	TGCAGTGCTAGAGATCCACTAGCGGGGAGACAAGAGACCCAGTTCTTC
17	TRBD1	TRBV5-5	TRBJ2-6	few	CASSPPTGQSGANVLTF	TGTGCCAGCAGCCCACCGACAGGGCAGTCTGGGGCCAACGTCCTGACTTTC
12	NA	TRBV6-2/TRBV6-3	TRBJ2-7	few	CASRETRDEQYF	TGTGCCAGCAGGGAGACCCGGGACGAGCAGTACTTC
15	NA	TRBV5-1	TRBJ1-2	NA	CASSQLQGKMDGYTF	TGCGCCAGCAGTCAATTACAGGGAAAGATGGATGGCTACACCTTC
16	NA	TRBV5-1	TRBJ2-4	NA	CASSSEAGLAKNIQYF	TGCGCCAGCAGCTCGGAGGCAGGCTTAGCCAAAAACATTCAGTACTTC